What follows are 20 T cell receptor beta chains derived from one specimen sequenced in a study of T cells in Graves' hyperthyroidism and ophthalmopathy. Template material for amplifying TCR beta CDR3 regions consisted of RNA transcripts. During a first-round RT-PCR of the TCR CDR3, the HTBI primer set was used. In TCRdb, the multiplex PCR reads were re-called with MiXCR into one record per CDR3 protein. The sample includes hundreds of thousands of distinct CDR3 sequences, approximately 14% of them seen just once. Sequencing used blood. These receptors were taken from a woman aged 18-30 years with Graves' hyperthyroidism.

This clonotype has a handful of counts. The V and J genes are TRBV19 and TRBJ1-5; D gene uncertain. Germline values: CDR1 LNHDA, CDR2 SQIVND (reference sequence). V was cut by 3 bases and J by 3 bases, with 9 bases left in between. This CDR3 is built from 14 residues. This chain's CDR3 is CASSIWGDNQPQHF. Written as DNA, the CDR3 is TGTGCCAGTAGTATCTGGGGTGACAATCAGCCCCAGCATTTT.

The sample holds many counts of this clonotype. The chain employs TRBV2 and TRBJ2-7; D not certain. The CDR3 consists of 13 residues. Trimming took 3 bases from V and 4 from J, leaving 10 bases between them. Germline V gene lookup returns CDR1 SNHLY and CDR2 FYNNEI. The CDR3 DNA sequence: TGTGCCAGCAGTGAGAAAGACATGTACGAGCAGTACTTC. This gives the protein CASSEKDMYEQYF.

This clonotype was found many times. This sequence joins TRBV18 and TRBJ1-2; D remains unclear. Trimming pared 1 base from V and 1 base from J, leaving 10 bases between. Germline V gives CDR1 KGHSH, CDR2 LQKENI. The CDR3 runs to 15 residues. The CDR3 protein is CASSPLKTVNYGYTF. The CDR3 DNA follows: TGTGCCAGCTCACCACTGAAGACTGTTAACTATGGCTACACCTTC.

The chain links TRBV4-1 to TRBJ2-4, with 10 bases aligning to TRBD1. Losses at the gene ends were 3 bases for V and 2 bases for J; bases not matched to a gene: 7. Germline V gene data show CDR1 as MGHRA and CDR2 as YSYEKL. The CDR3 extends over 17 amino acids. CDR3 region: CASSHVTGGASKNIQYF. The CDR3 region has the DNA TGCGCCAGCAGCCACGTGACAGGGGGCGCATCCAAAAACATTCAGTACTTC.

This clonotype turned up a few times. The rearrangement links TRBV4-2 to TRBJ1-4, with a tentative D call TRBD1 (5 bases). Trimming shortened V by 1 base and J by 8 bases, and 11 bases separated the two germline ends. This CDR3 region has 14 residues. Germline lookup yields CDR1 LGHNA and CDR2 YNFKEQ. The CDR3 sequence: CASSQAGMGEKLFF. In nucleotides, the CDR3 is TGTGCCAGCAGCCAAGCAGGGATGGGGGAAAAACTGTTTTTT.

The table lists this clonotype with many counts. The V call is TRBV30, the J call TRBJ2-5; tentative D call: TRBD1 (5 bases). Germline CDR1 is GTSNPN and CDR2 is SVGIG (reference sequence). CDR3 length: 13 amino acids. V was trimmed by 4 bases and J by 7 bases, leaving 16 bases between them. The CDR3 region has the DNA TGTGCCTGGACTGACCCTTTAAGGGGGACCCAGTACTTC. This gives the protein CAWTDPLRGTQYF. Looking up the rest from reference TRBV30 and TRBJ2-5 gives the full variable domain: SQTIHQWPATLVQPVGSPLSLECTVEGTSNPNLYWYRQAAGRGLQLLFYSVGIGQISSEVPQNLSASRPQDRQFILSSKKLLLSDSGFYLCAWTDPLRGTQYFGPGTRLLVL.

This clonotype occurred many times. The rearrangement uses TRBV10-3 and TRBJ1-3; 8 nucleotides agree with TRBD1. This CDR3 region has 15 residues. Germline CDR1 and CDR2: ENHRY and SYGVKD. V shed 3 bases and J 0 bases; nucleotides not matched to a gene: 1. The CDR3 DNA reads TGTGCCATCAGTGACGGGACAGGCTCTGGAAACACCATATATTTT. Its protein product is CAISDGTGSGNTIYF.

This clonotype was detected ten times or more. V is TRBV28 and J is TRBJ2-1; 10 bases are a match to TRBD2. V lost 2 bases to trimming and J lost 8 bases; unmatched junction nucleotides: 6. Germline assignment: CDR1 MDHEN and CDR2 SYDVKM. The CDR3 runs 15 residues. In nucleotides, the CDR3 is TGTGCCAGCAGTTTACTAGCGGGAGTATTGGATGAGCAGTTCTTC. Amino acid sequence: CASSLLAGVLDEQFF.

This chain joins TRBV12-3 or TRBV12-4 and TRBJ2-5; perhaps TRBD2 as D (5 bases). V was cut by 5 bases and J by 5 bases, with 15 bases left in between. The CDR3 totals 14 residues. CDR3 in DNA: TGTGCCAGCAGTATGGACTCCGCACGGGAGACCCAGTACTTC. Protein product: CASSMDSARETQYF.

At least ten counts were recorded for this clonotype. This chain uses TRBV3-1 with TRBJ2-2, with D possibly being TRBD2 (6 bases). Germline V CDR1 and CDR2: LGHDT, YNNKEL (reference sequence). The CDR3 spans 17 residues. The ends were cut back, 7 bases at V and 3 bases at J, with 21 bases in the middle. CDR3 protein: CASNPSGATQYTGELFF. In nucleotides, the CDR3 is TGTGCCAGCAACCCTTCGGGAGCCACTCAATACACCGGGGAGCTGTTTTTT.

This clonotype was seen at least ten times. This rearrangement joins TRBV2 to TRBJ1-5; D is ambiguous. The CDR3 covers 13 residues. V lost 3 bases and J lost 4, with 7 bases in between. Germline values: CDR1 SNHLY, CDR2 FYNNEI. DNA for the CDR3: TGTGCCAGCAGTGACGGTTTAAATCAGCCCCAGCATTTT. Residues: CASSDGLNQPQHF.

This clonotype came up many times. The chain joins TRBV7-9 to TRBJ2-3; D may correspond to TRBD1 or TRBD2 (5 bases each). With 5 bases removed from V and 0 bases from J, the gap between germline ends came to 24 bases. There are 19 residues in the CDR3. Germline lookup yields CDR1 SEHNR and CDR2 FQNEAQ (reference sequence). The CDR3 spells CASSRPGPGTVDSTDTQYF. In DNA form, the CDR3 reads TGTGCCAGCAGCCGACCCGGCCCCGGGACGGTGGATAGCACAGATACGCAGTATTTT.

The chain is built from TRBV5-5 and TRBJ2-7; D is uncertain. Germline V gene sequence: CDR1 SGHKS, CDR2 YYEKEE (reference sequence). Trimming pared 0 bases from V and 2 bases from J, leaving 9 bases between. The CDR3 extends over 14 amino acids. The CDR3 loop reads CASSLEQPPYEQYF. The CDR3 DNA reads TGTGCCAGCAGCTTGGAACAGCCCCCCTACGAGCAGTACTTC.

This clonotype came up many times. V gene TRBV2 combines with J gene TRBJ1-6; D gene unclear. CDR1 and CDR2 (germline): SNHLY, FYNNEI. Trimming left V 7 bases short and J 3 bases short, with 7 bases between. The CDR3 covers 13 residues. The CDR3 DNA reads TGTGCCAGCAACACAGTCTATAATTCACCCCTCCACTTT. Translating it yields CASNTVYNSPLHF.

CDR3 bases: TGTGCCACCAGTGGACCTCCTAGCGGGGCCTACAATGAGCAGTTCTTC. It codes for CATSGPPSGAYNEQFF. V usage is TRBV24-1 and J usage is TRBJ2-1; 9 bases agree with TRBD2. V was clipped by 5 bases and J by 2 bases; unmatched bases: 6. This CDR3 contains 16 residues. The germline gives CDR1 KGHDR, CDR2 SFDVKD.

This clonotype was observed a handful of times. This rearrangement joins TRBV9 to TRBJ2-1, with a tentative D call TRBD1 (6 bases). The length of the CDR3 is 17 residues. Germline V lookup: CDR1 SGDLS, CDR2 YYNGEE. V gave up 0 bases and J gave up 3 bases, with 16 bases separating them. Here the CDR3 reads CASSVGQGPGIYNEQFF. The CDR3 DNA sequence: TGTGCCAGCAGCGTAGGGCAGGGGCCGGGGATCTACAATGAGCAGTTCTTC.

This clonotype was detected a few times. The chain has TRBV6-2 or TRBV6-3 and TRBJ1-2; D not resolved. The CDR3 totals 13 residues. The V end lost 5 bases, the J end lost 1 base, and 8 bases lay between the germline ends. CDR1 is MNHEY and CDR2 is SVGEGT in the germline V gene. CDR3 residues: CASSPRFNYGYTF. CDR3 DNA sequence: TGTGCCAGCAGTCCCCGTTTTAACTATGGCTACACCTTC.

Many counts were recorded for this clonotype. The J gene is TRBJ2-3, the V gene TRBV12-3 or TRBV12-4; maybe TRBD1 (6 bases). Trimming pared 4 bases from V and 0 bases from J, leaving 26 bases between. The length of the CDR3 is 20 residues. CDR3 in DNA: TGTGCCAGCAGTTCCATCGACAGGTTTGGTGAGGTAGCCAGCACAGATACGCAGTATTTT. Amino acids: CASSSIDRFGEVASTDTQYF.

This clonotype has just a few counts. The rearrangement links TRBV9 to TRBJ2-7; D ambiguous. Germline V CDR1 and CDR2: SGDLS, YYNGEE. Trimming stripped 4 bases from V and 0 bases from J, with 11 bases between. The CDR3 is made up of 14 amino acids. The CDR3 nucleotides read TGTGCCAGCAGCCCAACCCCGTTCTCCTACGAGCAGTACTTC. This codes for CASSPTPFSYEQYF. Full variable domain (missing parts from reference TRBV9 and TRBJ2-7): DSGVTQTPKHLITATGQRVTLRCSPRSGDLSVYWYQQSLDQGLQFLIQYYNGEERAKGNILERFSAQQFPDLHSELNLSSLELGDSALYFCASSPTPFSYEQYFGPGTRLTVT.

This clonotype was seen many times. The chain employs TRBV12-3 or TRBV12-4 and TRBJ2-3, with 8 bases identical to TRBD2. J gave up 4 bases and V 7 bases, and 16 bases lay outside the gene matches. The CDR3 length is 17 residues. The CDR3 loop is CASTEEVGLGGADTQYF. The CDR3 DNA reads TGTGCCAGCACCGAAGAGGTGGGACTAGGGGGGGCAGATACGCAGTATTTT.